The text below deals with one T cell receptor beta chain. This clone has more than one count but fewer than ten. Its binding antigen is unknown. No much larger clone exists at a distance of one base, and base qualities are not known. The cohort comprised several hundred healthy bone marrow donors. Cohort members were all nominally healthy when sampled, although unrecorded immune exposures were likely present. The donor tested CMV seropositive, placing the donor among the 289 seropositive members of the cohort. Each donor provided a peripheral blood sample, and peripheral blood mononuclear cells were used for TCR beta sequencing. Genomic DNA extraction from the blood cell samples was performed with the Qiagen DNeasy Blood Extraction Kit. V lost 6 bases and J lost 4 bases; the stretch between them is 15 bases long. The CDR3 has 14 amino acids, counting the end cysteine and phenylalanine. Only CDR3 DNA remains: 42 bases, in frame from the first base. CDR1 SGHTA and CDR2 FQGNSA are derived from the germline V gene.

The sample belongs to a study of cytomegalovirus exposure and HLA in healthy donors (dated by TCRdb to about 2017). Concerning the study at large: An earlier analysis of under 600 of the donors reported more than 250 Gb of sequence data and 117 million unique TCR beta sequences from approximately 180 million T cells. Roughly 300 gigabases of sequencing data and approximately 80 million unique TCR sequences were included in an early release covering about 620 HLA-typed donors. Of the 398 genotyped donors, approximately 82% fell in the genetic ancestry cluster associated with self-reported Caucasian donors. The study was designed to test whether signatures of past pathogen exposure could be identified by cataloging public T cell receptors. Using immunosequencing, the study profiled T cell repertoires from 666 subjects and related those repertoires to cytomegalovirus serostatus. Along with the approximately 600-subject first cohort, a separate validation cohort of 120 different subjects was used. The study combined high-throughput TCR immunosequencing, statistical association of individual TCRs with disease status, and machine learning to predict cytomegalovirus infection status. A later analysis re-analyzed previously published TCR beta repertoires from 666 donors and added high-resolution HLA genotyping to study TCR occurrence patterns. Rather than using new phenotypic data, the later analysis identified candidate immune exposures from TCR beta sequences and from how often those sequences occurred across donors. An earlier analysis of around 580 of the donors used high-throughput TCR beta sequencing to judge whether each TCR beta V gene segment behaved as functional or pseudogenic. Donor age, sex, ethnicity and CMV serostatus were compiled together with the repertoire data. A later genetic analysis used genome-wide SNP genotypes for about 60% of the roughly 670 donors, treating that subset as a discovery cohort. Every discovery cohort repertoire had been produced on one sequencing platform. HLA typing covered class I and class II loci at four-digit resolution. The number of donors typed differed by locus, with about 629-630 for A, B, C, DRB1 and DQB1, more than 500 for DQA1, over 600 for DPA1, and roughly 450 for DPB1. Because of strong linkage in the cohort, roughly five DR-DQ haplotypes were treated as single units for association and clustering. Among some 400 genotyped donors of the cohort, an average of 235,054 unique TCR beta nucleotide sequences were sequenced per donor, around 18% of them non-productive.

Broad study findings and their caveats: Cytomegalovirus status was reported to be diagnosed by the classifier with high specificity and sensitivity in both the original and validation cohorts. A later analysis reported that several top co-occurrence clusters appeared linked to parvovirus B19, influenza, CMV and Epstein-Barr virus. Most TCR sequences were seen in very few donors, while some public TCRs were found in many individuals. Linkage disequilibrium might explain the correlated functional status among segregating V segments, but an unknown experimental factor could not be excluded. According to a later analysis, TCR association rates differed among HLA loci, with DRB1 alleles showing the most associated TCRs and HLA-C alleles showing the fewest. An earlier analysis of several hundred of the donors showed that most TCR beta V segments appeared in productive rearrangements either about 87% or about 30% of the time, which broadly matched IMGT annotations. Compared with equally common non-associated chains, HLA-associated TCR beta chains in a later analysis were more clonally expanded and had lower generation probabilities. Because some donors lacked HLA typing at each locus, the association tests relied only on the typed subset. Immune exposure information for the cohort was limited to CMV serostatus. Because counts were too low, about 18 rarely observed V segments, including chromosome 9 orphons, were excluded from the earlier analysis of 587 of the donors. The study gave a list of around 170 TCR beta chains associated with cytomegalovirus. It was suggested by the authors that the approach could potentially be generalized to other disease states and immunological phenotypes. In a later analysis, most CMV-associated TCR beta chains were found to appear HLA-restricted, with HLA associations seemingly driven largely by CMV exposure. When HLA alleles, especially DR and DQ, strongly co-occurred, attributing TCR associations to individual alleles was difficult. A further reported finding was that TCR beta sequences accurately predicted the HLA-A and HLA-B alleles for most subjects in the first cohort. The sequencing pipeline was judged likely to have produced a cluster of highly shared sequence variants as a technical artifact. Some IMGT-functional V segments, including TRBV6-2 and TRBV6-3, could not be told apart with the 87-base-pair reads, so those segments were excluded. Three of the identified cytomegalovirus-associated TCR beta chains were confirmed in vitro to be specific for cytomegalovirus antigens. The presence/absence analyses assumed that sequencing depth was roughly uniform across donors, and that assumption may not be true. An association between a missense DCLRE1C variant and V-gene and J-gene trimming of TCR beta chains was found in a later genetic analysis and replicated in an independent cohort. The cohort was sequenced for TCR beta chains only, and without alpha or paired-chain data the features that could be detected were limited. Compared with the approximately 600-donor mean, donors in an Asian-associated ancestry cluster had fewer N-insertions in productive TCRs, according to a later genetic analysis. A later analysis associated 15,000 to 20,000 TCR beta sequences with specific HLA alleles at a false discovery rate of 0.05.

Receptors were amplified or captured by the immunoSEQ multiplex PCR assay. The multiplex PCR relied on a mix of 60 forward primers for TCR Vbeta segments and 13 reverse primers for TCR Jbeta segments. The CDR3 region of rearranged TCR beta genes was amplified from genomic DNA by a multiplex PCR assay. The amplified TCR beta libraries were sequenced on the Illumina HiSeq System as 87-base-pair reads. Regarding the original processing steps: A later analysis tallied about 77 million unique TCR beta chains across the 610 or so repertoires, and around 12 million of those chains were shared by two or more donors. A nearest-neighbor algorithm error-corrected the raw reads and collapsed the reads into unique sequences, merging closely related sequences to remove PCR and sequencing errors. V, D and J gene segments were assigned by aligning CDR3 sequences to IMGT reference sequences. For a sequence to be retained, a match of at least six nucleotides was required to both a V gene segment and a J gene segment. Rearrangements were called productive when the CDR3 lacked stop codons and stayed in frame with V and J; all others were non-productive. CDR3 was defined according to IMGT convention as the region running from the second conserved V-encoded cysteine to the conserved J-encoded phenylalanine. The earlier analysis of some 550 of the donors excluded any sequence lacking an unambiguous match to a single V gene segment. An earlier analysis of a few hundred of the donors called V segments functional above 56.7% productive rearrangements and segregating when the between-donor standard deviation exceeded 5%. To diagnose cytomegalovirus status from the catalog of TCR beta chain sequences, a statistical classification framework was built. A later analysis assigned V and J genes by comparing TCR nucleotide sequences with IMGT/GENE-DB human TR gene sequences. Using the TCRdist pipeline, a later analysis assigned CDR3 sequences along with most-parsimonious VDJ recombination scenarios. In a later analysis, each TCR beta chain was defined by its CDR3 amino acid sequence together with its V-gene family, and reads lacking a unique V-gene family were excluded. As a way to deal with suspected cross-contamination and a sequencing artifact, a later analysis dropped 500 to 700 nucleotide sequences that were highly shared and had low generation probability. A later analysis calculated a clonal expansion index for each public chain from normalized within-repertoire ranks of inferred template counts. A later analysis computed generation probabilities with a VDJ recombination model fitted to out-of-frame rearrangements, and checked the results against IGoR. In a later analysis, hypergeometric tests were used to score TCR-TCR, TCR-HLA and TCR-CMV co-occurrence, with a repertoire-size bias correction applied to TCR pairs. To estimate false discovery rates, a later analysis permuted the HLA or CMV assignments 20 times. In a later analysis, co-occurring TCRs were grouped using DBSCAN, and TCRdist sequence similarity was added for clustering within HLA-allele-positive subsets. For co-occurrence clustering, repertoires with fewer than 30,000 or more than 120,000 public chains were excluded, along with roughly 5 repertoires with anomalous nucleotide sharing. The clones in this table, taken by TCRdb from immuneACCESS, are in-frame only. Not every clone is retained; where verified, under half of the shortfall comes from an unresolved V gene, and the cause of the rest is unknown. That table supplies the V and J calls and clone size; D and trimming were determined from the DNA. In this sample the table shows 100,000 to 150,000 clones, 17% of which occur a single time. The ten largest clones take up about 2.6% of the sample.

The rearranged segments are TRBV7-2 and TRBJ1-1, with TRBD1 tentatively as D gene (6 bases match). Sequenced material: PBMCs. The source is a female donor in good health and CMV-seropositive. The DNA sequence reads TGTGCCAGCAGGAAAACCACACAGGGCACTGAAGCTTTCTTT. Translated, it gives CASRKTTQGTEAFF.